The 19 T cell receptor beta chains reported below all come from one sample, sequenced in a study of T cell changes during pregnancy in multiple sclerosis (dated by TCRdb to about 2019). Library method: the immunoSEQ multiplex PCR assay. This immuneACCESS table, as held by TCRdb, lists in-frame sequences with V and J called but not all clones. Of the missing ones, under half trace to an unresolved V gene in checked studies; the others have no known cause. This sample holds 60,000 to 65,000 clones; 92% were observed only once. Of the sample, roughly 2.3% falls within the top ten clones. The material sequenced was peripheral blood, taken in the first trimester of pregnancy. These receptors were taken from a female donor with multiple sclerosis, enrolled in a pregnancy study.

The rearrangement joins TRBV12-2 to TRBJ2-5; the table's D gene call, TRBD2, was not cross checked with the DNA. The J call may be faulty, since TRBJ2-7 better matches the DNA end. TRBV12-2 is an annotated pseudogene. This CDR3 has 11 residues. The CDR3, as DNA: TGTGCAAGTCGCCACTCCTACGAGCAGTACTTC. Protein product: CASRHSYEQYF.

Here the CDR3 DNA reads TGTGCCAGCAGCTTGCCATCCGTTGGAGGGAGGGGAACAGATACGCAGTATTTT. Translated, it gives CASSLPSVGGRGTDTQYF. The V call is TRBV5-4, the J call TRBJ2-3; TRBD2 matches 7 bases. Germline lookup yields CDR1 SGHNT and CDR2 YYREEE (reference sequence). V shed 1 base, J shed 3 bases, and the junction held 14 bases outside the gene matches. This CDR3 is 18 amino acids long.

The chain uses TRBV28 and TRBJ2-3; TRBD2 matches at 8 bases. V dropped 6 bases and J dropped 2; count of bases not matched to a gene: 7. Germline V lookup: CDR1 MDHEN, CDR2 SYDVKM. The CDR3 is 15 residues long. CDR3: CASRTYSGNTDTQYF. The CDR3 DNA reads as TGTGCCAGCAGAACCTATAGCGGGAACACAGATACGCAGTATTTT.

CDR3 residues: CASISVAGGYNEQFF. The CDR3 DNA is TGTGCCAGTATTAGCGTAGCGGGAGGATACAATGAGCAGTTCTTC. The chain links TRBV19 to TRBJ2-1; 10 bases agree with TRBD2. CDR1 and CDR2 from the germline V gene are LNHDA and SQIVND (reference sequence). V trimming: 7 bases; J trimming: 4 bases; junction bases outside the gene matches: 7. The CDR3 is made up of 15 amino acids.

This chain connects TRBV5-1 to TRBJ2-7, with a possible D match to TRBD1 (6 bases). From germline, CDR1 is SGHRS and CDR2 YFSETQ. Trimming left V 5 bases short and J 5 bases short, with 17 bases between. This CDR3 is 14 amino acids long. CDR3 bases: TGCGCCAGCAGACTACAGGGCAGAGGGGACGAGCAGTACTTC. Translating gives CASRLQGRGDEQYF. Full variable domain (rest looked up from reference TRBV5-1 and TRBJ2-7): KAGVTQTPRYLIKTRGQQVTLSCSPISGHRSVSWYQQTPGQGLQFLFEYFSETQRNKGNFPGRFSGRQFSNSRSEMNVSTLELGDSALYLCASRLQGRGDEQYFGPGTRLTVT.

The V gene is TRBV19, the J gene TRBJ2-5; 13 bases are a match to TRBD2. V lost 5 bases, J lost 1 base, and 7 bases stayed unmatched. The CDR3 spans 17 residues. Germline assignment: CDR1 LNHDA and CDR2 SQIVND (reference sequence). CDR3 DNA: TGTGCCAGTAGTCGTGGACTAGCGGGAGTCCCCCAAGAGACCCAGTACTTC. This encodes CASSRGLAGVPQETQYF.

The chain links TRBV7-2 to TRBJ2-3; the match to TRBD2 covers 8 bases. Germline V gene data show CDR1 as SGHTA and CDR2 as FQGNSA. Trimming at V came to 4 bases and at J to 1 base, leaving 4 bases not matched to a gene. The CDR3 contains 15 residues. This chain's CDR3 is CASSSGTRGTDTQYF. The CDR3 nucleotides read TGTGCCAGCAGCTCCGGGACTAGAGGCACAGATACGCAGTATTTT.

CDR3 amino acids: CASSLRGQHYEQYF. Here the CDR3 DNA reads TGTGCCAGCAGTTTAAGGGGGCAACACTACGAGCAGTACTTC. This chain joins TRBV27 and TRBJ2-7, with TRBD1 matching over 7 bases. J lost 3 bases, V lost 2 bases, and 4 bases had no gene match. The CDR3 length is 14 residues. The germline V gene has CDR1 MNHEY and CDR2 SMNVEV (reference sequence).

V usage is TRBV19 and J usage is TRBJ1-2; TRBD1 is a possible D gene (6 bases). V lost 7 bases and J 6 bases, leaving 21 bases between the germline ends. This CDR3 has 15 amino acids. The germline CDR1 and CDR2 sequences are LNHDA and SQIVND (reference sequence). CDR3 sequence (DNA): TGTGCCAGTATCCATCGAGGGGGTCCTCGGGATGGCTACACCTTC. Translated: CASIHRGGPRDGYTF. Filled out from reference TRBV19 and TRBJ1-2, the complete variable domain reads DGGITQSPKYLFRKEGQNVTLSCEQNLNHDAMYWYRQDPGQGLRLIYYSQIVNDFQKGDIAEGYSVSREKKESFPLTVTSAQKNPTAFYLCASIHRGGPRDGYTFGSGTRLTVV.

The chain employs TRBV27 and TRBJ2-3, with 12 bases lining up with TRBD1. CDR3 length: 16 amino acids. V gave up 5 bases and J gave up 8 bases; unmatched junction bases: 11. Per the germline V gene, CDR1 is MNHEY and CDR2 is SMNVEV (reference sequence). The CDR3 reads CASSPLTGQGARTQYF. The CDR3 DNA reads TGTGCCAGCAGTCCCCTCACGGGACAGGGGGCGCGTACGCAGTATTTT.

This chain connects TRBV6-5 to TRBJ1-1, with 10 bases lining up with TRBD1. V shed 6 bases, J shed 10 bases, and the junction held 11 bases outside the gene matches. Germline CDR1 is MNHEY and CDR2 is SVGAGI. This CDR3 contains 14 residues. This chain's CDR3 is CASSTGQGLAIAFF. CDR3 DNA: TGTGCCAGCAGCACGGGACAGGGGTTAGCTATAGCTTTCTTT.

This chain connects TRBV28 to TRBJ2-6, with D maybe TRBD1 (5 bases). CDR1 is MDHEN and CDR2 is SYDVKM in the germline V gene. With 5 bases removed from V and 4 bases from J, the gap between germline ends came to 21 bases. The CDR3 consists of 18 residues. The CDR3 nucleotides read TGTGCCAGCAGTGCTGGGGCCCTTCTGTCCTCGGGGGCCAACGTCCTGACTTTC. Its translation is CASSAGALLSSGANVLTF.

The gene calls are TRBV6-1 and TRBJ2-1, with TRBD1 matching 7 bases. With 1 base clipped from V and 8 bases from J, the junction kept 2 bases outside the gene matches. The CDR3 runs to 13 residues. The germline CDR1 and CDR2 sequences are MNHNS and SASEGT. The CDR3 reads CASSEDRGHEQFF. The CDR3 bases are TGTGCCAGCAGTGAAGACAGGGGACATGAGCAGTTCTTC.

This chain links TRBV7-9 with TRBJ1-1, with TRBD1 identical over 9 bases. Looked up from germline, CDR1 is SEHNR and CDR2 is FQNEAQ (reference sequence). Unmatched junction bases numbered 5, after V lost 3 bases and J lost 0 bases. This CDR3 region has 16 residues. CDR3 region: CASSFRQGGMNTEAFF. CDR3 nucleotides: TGTGCCAGCAGCTTTAGACAGGGGGGCATGAACACTGAAGCTTTCTTT.

The chain employs TRBV11-2 and TRBJ1-5, with D unresolved. CDR3 length equals 14 residues. CDR1 is SGHAT, CDR2 FQNNGV, per germline. The ends were cut back, 5 bases at V and 1 base at J, with 9 bases in the middle. CDR3 in DNA: TGTGCCAGCAGCCCCACCCGGAGCAATCAGCCCCAGCATTTT. It encodes CASSPTRSNQPQHF.

This clone appeared a single time. This chain links TRBV13 with TRBJ2-1; D perhaps matches TRBD2 (5 bases). Germline-derived CDR1 and CDR2 are PRHDT and FYEKMQ (reference sequence). The CDR3 sequence is 14 residues long. V was clipped by 1 base and J by 8 bases, with 12 bases between them. CDR3 residues: CASSLVRDPHEQFF. The CDR3, as DNA: TGTGCCAGCAGCTTAGTACGGGATCCTCATGAGCAGTTCTTC.

The chain has TRBV15 and TRBJ2-3, with D unclear. The CDR3 has 13 residues. Germline V gives CDR1 LNHNV, CDR2 YYDKDF (reference sequence). Trimming removed 9 bases from V and 4 bases from J, with 14 bases in between. Here the CDR3 reads CATSNTVPDTQYF. The CDR3 DNA sequence: TGTGCCACTTCGAATACGGTTCCAGATACGCAGTATTTT. Full variable domain (missing parts from reference TRBV15 and TRBJ2-3): DAMVIQNPRYQVTQFGKPVTLSCSQTLNHNVMYWYQQKSSQAPKLLFHYYDKDFNNEADTPDNFQSRRPNTSFCFLDIRSPGLGDTAMYLCATSNTVPDTQYFGPGTRLTVL.

This clone was recorded only once. The chain couples TRBV6-1 to TRBJ2-5; TRBD2 agrees at 9 bases. CDR3 size: 13 residues. Trimming cost V 4 bases and J 13 bases; bases outside gene matches: 10. The germline gives CDR1 MNHNS, CDR2 SASEGT. CDR3 coding DNA: TGTGCCAGCAGTGCCCAACCTCTAGCGGGAAGGTACTTC. It specifies CASSAQPLAGRYF.

V usage is TRBV7-3 and J usage is TRBJ2-3; 7 bases line up with TRBD1. Unmatched junction bases numbered 11, after V lost 6 bases and J lost 2 bases. The CDR3 spans 16 residues. Germline V gives CDR1 SGHTA, CDR2 FQGTGA. The CDR3 loop reads CASSRPGTDFTDTQYF. Here the CDR3 DNA reads TGTGCCAGCAGTCGCCCTGGGACAGACTTCACAGATACGCAGTATTTT.